This T cell receptor beta chain was sequenced for a study of OX40 agonist ivuxolimab in advanced cancers. Generated by immunoSEQ multiplex PCR, the TCRdb table keeps only in-frame clones and is missing some. The sample lists 75,000 to 100,000 clones, approximately 91% occurring once. With 6 bases clipped from V and 7 bases from J, the junction kept 11 bases outside the gene matches. Germline CDR1 reads SGHAT; CDR2 reads FQNNGV. The CDR3 is 14 residues long. This clone is a singleton in its sample. The chain is built from TRBV11-2 and TRBJ1-2; 7 bases align to TRBD1. The starting material was CD4+ or CD8+ T cells sorted from blood, obtained in a trial of the OX40 agonist ivuxolimab. This TCR came from an adult with an advanced solid tumor such as melanoma, head and neck, liver or kidney cancer. Written as DNA, the CDR3 is TGTGCCAGCAGTCGTACAGGGGATGGAACTGGCTACACCTTC. Its translation: CASSRTGDGTGYTF.